This T cell receptor (beta chain) came from a study of identical twins. Findings of the study overall: Models underpredicted monozygotic twin sharing of out-of-frame TCR alpha.

Trimming pared 2 bases from V and 2 bases from J, leaving 6 bases between. The CDR3 length is 14 residues. Per germline, CDR1 LNHNV and CDR2 YYDKDF (reference sequence). Ten or more counts support this clonotype. Its antigen is still unknown. TCRdb re-called the 5' RACE reads with MiXCR, one entry per CDR3 protein. The data contain under 250,000 distinct CDR3 sequences, 6% to 9% of them singletons. These data were also filed under a second study, of yellow fever vaccine responses in identical twins.

The chain is built from TRBV15 and TRBJ2-2; no clear D gene. The clonotype was recovered from a woman aged 18 to 35 in good health. Sequencing used memory (CD45RO+) T cells sorted from blood. CDR3 amino acids: CATSRNGNTGELFF. CDR3 sequence (DNA): TGTGCCACCAGCAGAAACGGCAACACCGGGGAGCTGTTTTTT.